The 16 T cell receptor beta chains below come from one sample, sequenced in a study of blood T cell repertoires in COVID-19. Sequencing was performed with immunoSEQ multiplex PCR; in TCRdb, only in-frame clones are kept and a portion is missing. The sample includes about 160,000 clones, 87% of them seen just once. Sequencing used peripheral blood. These TCRs come from a woman between 55 and 75 years old who had recovered from COVID-19.

The rearrangement uses TRBV5-5 and TRBJ1-5; a possible D gene is TRBD1 (6 bases). The CDR3 totals 13 residues. Germline V gives CDR1 SGHKS, CDR2 YYEKEE (reference sequence). Trimming cost V 1 base and J 9 bases, with 11 bases left between them. The CDR3 loop is CASSLSGEGPQHF. The CDR3 nucleotides read TGTGCCAGCAGCTTGTCAGGGGAGGGGCCCCAGCATTTT.

In regard to this clone: At one end, the junction sequence differs from germline, possibly due to a read error. The chain is built from TRBV6-1 and TRBJ1-1, with 8 positions matching TRBD1. The CDR3 extends over 13 amino acids. Germline V CDR1 and CDR2: MNHNS, SASEGT. CDR3 region: CTSSEYWTGLAFF. CDR3 DNA sequence: TGTACCAGCAGTGAATATTGGACAGGGTTAGCTTTCTTT.

The V and J genes are TRBV28 and TRBJ1-1, with D possibly being TRBD1 (6 bases). The germline gives CDR1 MDHEN, CDR2 SYDVKM. The CDR3 is 13 amino acids. The V end was cut by 10 bases, the J end by 0 bases, with 12 bases between. CDR3 region: CATRQDLNTEAFF. In DNA form, the CDR3 reads TGTGCCACCCGACAGGACTTGAACACTGAAGCTTTCTTT.

The V and J genes are TRBV5-8 and TRBJ1-4, with 9 bases lining up with TRBD1. Trimming at V came to 0 bases and at J to 3 bases, leaving 3 bases not matched to a gene. CDR3 length equals 16 residues. The germline V gene encodes CDR1 SGHTS and CDR2 YDEGEE. The CDR3 is CASSLGTGDANEKLFF. Written as DNA, the CDR3 is TGTGCCAGCAGCTTGGGGACAGGGGACGCTAATGAAAAACTGTTTTTT. The full variable domain, in which reference TRBV5-8 and TRBJ1-4 provide the parts outside the CDR3, is EAGVTQSPTHLIKTRGQQATLRCSPISGHTSVYWYQQALGLGLQFLLWYDEGEERNRGNFPPRFSGRQFPNYSSELNVNALELEDSALYLCASSLGTGDANEKLFFGSGTQLSVL.

The V call is TRBV19, the J call TRBJ1-2; D remains unclear. Germline V lookup: CDR1 LNHDA, CDR2 SQIVND (reference sequence). Trimming cost V 9 bases and J 4 bases, with 12 bases left between them. This CDR3 spans 12 amino acids. The CDR3 DNA reads TGTGCCAGCAAGGAGGAATCCTATGGCTACACCTTC. Translating it yields CASKEESYGYTF.

The chain uses TRBV5-1 and TRBJ2-2; D uncertain. There are 15 residues in the CDR3. Trimming stripped 0 bases from V and 0 bases from J, with 6 bases between. Germline CDR1 SGHRS, CDR2 YFSETQ. CDR3 in DNA: TGCGCCAGCAGCTTGGCCAGGACGAACACCGGGGAGCTGTTTTTT. It yields the protein CASSLARTNTGELFF. Full variable domain (outside the CDR3, taken from reference TRBV5-1 and TRBJ2-2): KAGVTQTPRYLIKTRGQQVTLSCSPISGHRSVSWYQQTPGQGLQFLFEYFSETQRNKGNFPGRFSGRQFSNSRSEMNVSTLELGDSALYLCASSLARTNTGELFFGEGSRLTVL.

Here the CDR3 reads CASSWTGTDAGELFF. For the CDR3, the DNA is TGTGCCAGCAGCTGGACCGGGACAGACGCCGGGGAGCTGTTTTTT. The chain links TRBV5-5 to TRBJ2-2, with TRBD1 identical over 7 bases. Germline loops: CDR1 SGHKS, CDR2 YYEKEE (reference sequence). The CDR3 covers 15 residues. After removal of 3 bases from V and 6 bases from J, the junction contained 8 bases not matched to a gene. The full variable domain, rest sourced from reference TRBV5-5 and TRBJ2-2, is DAGVTQSPTHLIKTRGQQVTLRCSPISGHKSVSWYQQVLGQGPQFIFQYYEKEERGRGNFPDRFSARQFPNYSSELNVNALLLGDSALYLCASSWTGTDAGELFFGEGSRLTVL.

The CDR3 nucleotides read TGCGCCAGCAGCCTACAGGGGCTAAGCCAAGAGACCCAGTACTTC. Its protein product is CASSLQGLSQETQYF. The V gene is TRBV5-1, the J gene TRBJ2-5; 7 bases line up with TRBD1. The CDR3 covers 15 residues. V lost 4 bases to trimming and J lost 1 base; unmatched junction nucleotides: 7. Germline CDR1 SGHRS, CDR2 YFSETQ.

This clone was counted only a few times. The rearrangement joins TRBV28 to TRBJ1-2; 8 bases agree with TRBD1. The ends lost 5 bases at V and 7 bases at J; junction bases unmatched: 12. Germline CDR1 is MDHEN and CDR2 is SYDVKM. This CDR3 comprises 15 residues. CDR3: CASSTGTGPFGGYTF. The DNA for the CDR3 is TGTGCCAGCAGTACCGGGACAGGACCCTTTGGTGGCTACACCTTC.

The V call is TRBV29-1, the J call TRBJ2-5, with 8 bases that match TRBD2. Germline V gene data show CDR1 as SQVTM and CDR2 as ANQGSEA. This CDR3 is built from 13 residues. V lost 8 bases, J lost 5 bases, and 10 bases stayed unmatched. The DNA of the CDR3 is TGCAGCTGCACCCGGGGGGGGCGGGAGACCCAGTACTTC. Its protein is CSCTRGGRETQYF.

The chain is built from TRBV5-1 and TRBJ2-1; 15 nucleotides line up with TRBD2. V gave up 3 bases and J gave up 12 bases; unmatched junction bases: 4. Germline V gene data show CDR1 as SGHRS and CDR2 as YFSETQ. The CDR3 runs 14 residues. The CDR3 DNA follows: TGCGCCAGCAGCTCGGGACTAGCGGGGGGATTGCAGTTCTTC. Its protein product is CASSSGLAGGLQFF.

V usage is TRBV10-3 and J usage is TRBJ2-3, with TRBD2 matching over 7 bases. Germline CDR1 and CDR2: ENHRY and SYGVKD. Unmatched junction bases numbered 13, after V lost 11 bases and J lost 8 bases. This CDR3 is 13 amino acids long. The CDR3 reads CASYSGTGGTQYF. In DNA, the CDR3 is TGTGCCTCCTATAGCGGAACGGGGGGTACGCAGTATTTT.

In nucleotides, the CDR3 is TGTGCCAGTAGTACCGGACAGGGTGATGCCGGCTACACCTTC. It is translated as CASSTGQGDAGYTF. The chain is built from TRBV19 and TRBJ1-2; TRBD1 agrees at 8 bases. Germline V gene lookup returns CDR1 LNHDA and CDR2 SQIVND (reference sequence). V lost 4 bases and J lost 8; bases outside the gene matches: 9. The CDR3 runs to 14 residues.

The CDR3 region is CASSEEAFGTGSNQPQHF. As DNA, the CDR3 is TGTGCCAGCAGTGAAGAGGCCTTCGGGACAGGGTCTAATCAGCCCCAGCATTTT. The chain has TRBV6-1 and TRBJ1-5, with TRBD1 matching over 9 bases. The V gene end was trimmed by 1 base and the J gene end by 4 bases; junction bases not matched to a gene: 11. The CDR3 length is 18 residues. Germline V gene sequence: CDR1 MNHNS, CDR2 SASEGT.

The J gene is TRBJ1-1, the V gene TRBV18, with D perhaps matching TRBD1 (5 bases). Trimming pared 3 bases from V and 11 bases from J, leaving 22 bases between. The CDR3 loop spans 15 amino acids. Germline lookup yields CDR1 KGHSH and CDR2 LQKENI. CDR3 sequence reads: CASSPNAGDLGEAFF. CDR3 in DNA: TGTGCCAGCTCACCTAACGCGGGGGACCTGGGCGAGGCTTTCTTT. The whole variable domain, remainder taken from reference TRBV18 and TRBJ1-1, is NAGVMQNPRHLVRRRGQEARLRCSPMKGHSHVYWYRQLPEEGLKFMVYLQKENIIDESGMPKERFSAEFPKEGPSILRIQQVVRGDSAAYFCASSPNAGDLGEAFFGQGTRLTVV.

The chain uses TRBV11-2 and TRBJ1-1, with unresolved D. The CDR3 consists of 13 residues. Trimming took off 5 bases at V and 0 bases at J, with 7 bases between the two ends. Germline V gives CDR1 SGHAT, CDR2 FQNNGV. The CDR3 loop is CASSRGMNTEAFF. Here the CDR3 DNA reads TGTGCCAGCAGCAGAGGGATGAACACTGAAGCTTTCTTT.